This T cell receptor beta chain is drawn from a study of cytomegalovirus exposure and HLA in healthy donors. Study-wide findings and caveats: Reportedly, a later analysis found an Asian-associated ancestry cluster had fewer N-insertions than the approximately 670-donor mean. Analyzed later, most CMV-associated TCR beta chains appeared HLA-restricted.

13 Jbeta primers and 60 Vbeta primers were used for the PCR. TCRdb keeps only in-frame clones here, not all; method: immunoSEQ multiplex PCR. The table includes some 210,000 clones, about 83% detected once. As regards this clone: What it binds is not known.

The CDR3 runs to 13 residues. The germline gives CDR1 SGHTA, CDR2 FQGNSA. V lost 2 bases to trimming and J lost 2 bases, with 7 bases between them. The chain couples TRBV7-2 to TRBJ2-7; a possible D gene is TRBD2 (5 bases). The clonotype originates from a woman aged 45-65 years in good health and CMV-seropositive. The specimen was PBMCs. The CDR3 is CASSLIGAYEQYF. The CDR3 DNA follows: TGTGCCAGCAGCTTAATCGGGGCCTACGAGCAGTACTTC.